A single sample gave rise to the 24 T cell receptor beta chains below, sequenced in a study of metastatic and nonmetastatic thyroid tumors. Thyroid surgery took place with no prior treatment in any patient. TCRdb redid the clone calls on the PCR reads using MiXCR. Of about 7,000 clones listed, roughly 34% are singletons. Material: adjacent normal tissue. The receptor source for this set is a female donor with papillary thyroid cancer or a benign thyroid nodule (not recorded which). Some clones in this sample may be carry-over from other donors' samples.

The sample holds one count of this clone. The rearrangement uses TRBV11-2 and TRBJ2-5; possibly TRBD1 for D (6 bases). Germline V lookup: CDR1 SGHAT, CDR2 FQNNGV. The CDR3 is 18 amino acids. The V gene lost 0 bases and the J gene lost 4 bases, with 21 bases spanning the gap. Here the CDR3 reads CASSLDRAGTGQGETQYF. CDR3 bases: TGTGCCAGCAGCTTAGATCGGGCAGGTACGGGACAAGGAGAGACCCAGTACTTC.

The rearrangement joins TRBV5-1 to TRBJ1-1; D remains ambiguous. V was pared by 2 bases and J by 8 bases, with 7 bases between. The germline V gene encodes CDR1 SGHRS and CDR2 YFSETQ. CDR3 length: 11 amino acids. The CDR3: CASSFSGEAFF. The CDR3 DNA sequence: TGCGCCAGCAGCTTCTCTGGGGAAGCTTTCTTT.

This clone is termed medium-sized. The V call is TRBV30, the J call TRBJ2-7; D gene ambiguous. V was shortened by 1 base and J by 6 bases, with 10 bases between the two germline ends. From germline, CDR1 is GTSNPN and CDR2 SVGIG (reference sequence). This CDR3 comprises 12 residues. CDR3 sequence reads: CAWSATLLEQYF. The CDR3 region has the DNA TGTGCCTGGAGTGCGACTCTTCTCGAGCAGTACTTC.

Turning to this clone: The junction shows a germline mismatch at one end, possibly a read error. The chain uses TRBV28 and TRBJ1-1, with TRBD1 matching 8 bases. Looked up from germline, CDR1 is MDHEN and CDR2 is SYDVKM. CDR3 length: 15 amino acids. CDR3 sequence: CATSLTGGLGTEAFF. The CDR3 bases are TGTGCCACCAGTTTAACAGGGGGATTGGGCACTGAAGCTTTCTTT.

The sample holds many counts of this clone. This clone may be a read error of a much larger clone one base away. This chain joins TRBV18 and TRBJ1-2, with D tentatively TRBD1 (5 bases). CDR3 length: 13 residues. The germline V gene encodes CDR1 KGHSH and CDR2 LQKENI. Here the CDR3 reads CASSPPGPYVYTF. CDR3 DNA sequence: TGTGCCAGCTCACCACCGGGACCCTATGTCTACACCTTC. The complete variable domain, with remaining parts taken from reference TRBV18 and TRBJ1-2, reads NAGVMQNPRHLVRRRGQEARLRCSPMKGHSHVYWYRQLPEEGLKFMVYLQKENIIDESGMPKERFSAEFPKEGPSILRIQQVVRGDSAAYFCASSPPGPYVYTFGSGTRLTVV.

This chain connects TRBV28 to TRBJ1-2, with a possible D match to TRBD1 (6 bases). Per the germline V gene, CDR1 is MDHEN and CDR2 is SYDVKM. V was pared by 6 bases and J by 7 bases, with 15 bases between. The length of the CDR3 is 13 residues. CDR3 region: CASSVTGISGYTF. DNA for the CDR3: TGTGCCAGCAGCGTTACAGGGATCTCTGGCTACACCTTC.

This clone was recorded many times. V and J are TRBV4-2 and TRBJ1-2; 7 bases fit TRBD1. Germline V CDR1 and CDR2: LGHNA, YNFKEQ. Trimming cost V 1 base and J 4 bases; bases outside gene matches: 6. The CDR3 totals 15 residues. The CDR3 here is CASSQVQGEIYGYTF. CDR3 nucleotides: TGTGCCAGCAGCCAAGTCCAGGGGGAAATCTATGGCTACACCTTC.

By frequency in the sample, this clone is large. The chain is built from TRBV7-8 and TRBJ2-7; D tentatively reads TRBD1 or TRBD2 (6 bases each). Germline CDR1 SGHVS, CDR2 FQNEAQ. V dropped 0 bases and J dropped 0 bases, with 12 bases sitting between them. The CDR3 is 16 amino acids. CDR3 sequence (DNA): TGTGCCAGCAGCTTAGCCGCCGGGGGCTCCTCCTACGAGCAGTACTTC. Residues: CASSLAAGGSSYEQYF.

CDR3 sequence: CASSTGQTVNTEAFF. DNA of the CDR3: TGCGCCAGCAGCACGGGACAGACCGTGAACACTGAAGCTTTCTTT. V gene TRBV5-1 combines with J gene TRBJ1-1; 7 bases are shared with TRBD1. The CDR3 has 15 residues. Germline trimming cut 4 bases from V and 0 bases from J; bases unmatched to any gene: 6. Looked up from germline, CDR1 is SGHRS and CDR2 is YFSETQ.

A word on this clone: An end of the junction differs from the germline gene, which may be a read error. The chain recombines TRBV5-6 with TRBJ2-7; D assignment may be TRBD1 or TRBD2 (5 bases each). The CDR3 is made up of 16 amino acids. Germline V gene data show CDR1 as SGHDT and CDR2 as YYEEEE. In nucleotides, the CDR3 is TGTTCCAGCAGCTTGGCCGGTCGAGGGGTAGTGGGCGAGCAGTACTTC. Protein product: CSSSLAGRGVVGEQYF.

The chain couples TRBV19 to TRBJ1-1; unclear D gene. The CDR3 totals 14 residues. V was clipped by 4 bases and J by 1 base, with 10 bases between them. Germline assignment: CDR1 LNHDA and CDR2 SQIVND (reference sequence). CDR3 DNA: TGTGCCAGTAGTAGAGGACGGTGGAACACTGAAGCTTTCTTT. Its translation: CASSRGRWNTEAFF.

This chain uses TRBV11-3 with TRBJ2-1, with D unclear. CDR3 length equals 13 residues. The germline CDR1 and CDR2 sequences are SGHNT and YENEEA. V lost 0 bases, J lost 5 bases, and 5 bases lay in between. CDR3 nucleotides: TGTGCCAGCAGCTTAGATGGGAACAATGAGCAGTTCTTC. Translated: CASSLDGNNEQFF.

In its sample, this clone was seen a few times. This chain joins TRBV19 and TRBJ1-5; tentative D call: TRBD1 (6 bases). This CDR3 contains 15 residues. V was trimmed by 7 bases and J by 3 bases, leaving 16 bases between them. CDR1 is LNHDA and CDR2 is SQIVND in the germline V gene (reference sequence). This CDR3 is CASKGLQGPNQPQHF. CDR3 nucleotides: TGTGCCAGTAAGGGATTACAGGGCCCCAATCAGCCCCAGCATTTT.

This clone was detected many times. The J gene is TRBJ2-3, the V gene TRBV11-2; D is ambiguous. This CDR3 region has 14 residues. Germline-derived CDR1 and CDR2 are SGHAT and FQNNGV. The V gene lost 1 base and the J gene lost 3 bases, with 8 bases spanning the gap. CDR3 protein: CASSLGASTDTQYF. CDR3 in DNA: TGTGCCAGCAGCTTAGGGGCCAGTACAGATACGCAGTATTTT.

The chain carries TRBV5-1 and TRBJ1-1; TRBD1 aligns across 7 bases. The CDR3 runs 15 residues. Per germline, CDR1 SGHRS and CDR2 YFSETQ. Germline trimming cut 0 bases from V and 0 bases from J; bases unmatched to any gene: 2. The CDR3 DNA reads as TGCGCCAGCAGCTTGGTACAGGGGATGAACACTGAAGCTTTCTTT. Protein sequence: CASSLVQGMNTEAFF.

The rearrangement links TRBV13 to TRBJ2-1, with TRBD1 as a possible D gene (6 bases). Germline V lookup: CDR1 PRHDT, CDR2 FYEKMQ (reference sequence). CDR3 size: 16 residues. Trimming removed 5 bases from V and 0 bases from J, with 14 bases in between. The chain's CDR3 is CASSDPGEGSYNEQFF. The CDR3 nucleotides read TGTGCCAGCAGCGACCCAGGGGAAGGCTCCTACAATGAGCAGTTCTTC.

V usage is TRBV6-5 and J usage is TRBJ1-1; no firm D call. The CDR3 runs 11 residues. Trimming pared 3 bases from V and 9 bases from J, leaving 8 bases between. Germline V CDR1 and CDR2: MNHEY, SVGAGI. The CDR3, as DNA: TGTGCCAGCAGTTATGCAGGCAAAGCTTTCTTT. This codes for CASSYAGKAFF.

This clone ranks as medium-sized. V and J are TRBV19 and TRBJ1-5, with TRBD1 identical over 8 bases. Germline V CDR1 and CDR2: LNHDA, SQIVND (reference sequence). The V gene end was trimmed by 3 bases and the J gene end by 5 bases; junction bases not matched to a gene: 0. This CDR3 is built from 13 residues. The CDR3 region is CASSMTGDQPQHF. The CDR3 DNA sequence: TGTGCCAGTAGTATGACAGGGGATCAGCCCCAGCATTTT.

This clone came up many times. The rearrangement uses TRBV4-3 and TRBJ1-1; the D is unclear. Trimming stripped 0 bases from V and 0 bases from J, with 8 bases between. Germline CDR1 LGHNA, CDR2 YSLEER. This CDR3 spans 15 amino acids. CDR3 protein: CASSQDRQLNTEAFF. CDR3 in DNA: TGCGCCAGCAGCCAAGATCGGCAGCTGAACACTGAAGCTTTCTTT.

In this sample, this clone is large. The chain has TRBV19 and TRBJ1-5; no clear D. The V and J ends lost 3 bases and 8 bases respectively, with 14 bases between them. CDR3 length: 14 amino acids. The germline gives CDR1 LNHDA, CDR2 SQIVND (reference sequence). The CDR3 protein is CASSIFDFNKPQHF. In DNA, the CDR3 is TGTGCCAGTAGTATTTTCGACTTTAATAAGCCCCAGCATTTT. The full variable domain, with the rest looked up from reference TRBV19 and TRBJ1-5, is DGGITQSPKYLFRKEGQNVTLSCEQNLNHDAMYWYRQDPGQGLRLIYYSQIVNDFQKGDIAEGYSVSREKKESFPLTVTSAQKNPTAFYLCASSIFDFNKPQHFGDGTRLSIL.

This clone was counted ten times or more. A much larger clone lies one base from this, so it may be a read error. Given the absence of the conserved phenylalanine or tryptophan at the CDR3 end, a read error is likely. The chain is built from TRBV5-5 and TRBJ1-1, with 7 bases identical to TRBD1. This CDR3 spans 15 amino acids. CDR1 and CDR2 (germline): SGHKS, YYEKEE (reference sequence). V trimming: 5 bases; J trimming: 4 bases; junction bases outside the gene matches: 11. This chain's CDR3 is CASSATGVVGTEAFL. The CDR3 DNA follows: TGTGCCAGCAGTGCTACAGGGGTTGTTGGCACTGAAGCTTTCCTT.

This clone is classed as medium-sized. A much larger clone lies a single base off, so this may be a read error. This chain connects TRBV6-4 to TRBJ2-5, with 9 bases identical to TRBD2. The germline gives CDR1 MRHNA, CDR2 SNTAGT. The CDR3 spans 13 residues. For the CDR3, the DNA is TGTGCCAGCAGTGCTAGCGGGGAAGAGACCCGGTACTTC. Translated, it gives CASSASGEETRYF.

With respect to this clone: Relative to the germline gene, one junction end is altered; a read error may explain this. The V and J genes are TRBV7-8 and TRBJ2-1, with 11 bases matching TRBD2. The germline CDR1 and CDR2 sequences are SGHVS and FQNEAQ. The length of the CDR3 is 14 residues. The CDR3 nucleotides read TGTGACAGCCCTAGTGGACTAGCGGGTGATAAAGAGTTCTTC. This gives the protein CDSPSGLAGDKEFF.

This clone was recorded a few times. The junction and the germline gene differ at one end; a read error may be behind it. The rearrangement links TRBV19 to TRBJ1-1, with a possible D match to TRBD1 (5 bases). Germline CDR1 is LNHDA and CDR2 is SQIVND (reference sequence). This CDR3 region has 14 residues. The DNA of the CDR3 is TGTGCCAGTAGTCCCCGGGGGATGAACAATGAAGCTTTCTTT. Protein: CASSPRGMNNEAFF.